The 18 T cell receptor beta chains below were found in one sample sequenced in a study of cytomegalovirus exposure and HLA in healthy donors. The data were produced by immunoSEQ multiplex PCR, yet TCRdb's version contains in-frame clones alone and is incomplete. Among some 200,000 clones listed, 75% to 95% were seen once. The sequencing input was PBMCs. These receptors were collected from a young woman in good health and CMV-seronegative.

V gene TRBV2 combines with J gene TRBJ1-1; TRBD1 is a possible D gene (5 bases). V dropped 3 bases and J dropped 4 bases, with 12 bases sitting between them. Germline CDR1 SNHLY, CDR2 FYNNEI. This CDR3 contains 14 residues. The CDR3 spells CASSDGGRGTEAFF. The CDR3 nucleotides read TGTGCCAGCAGTGACGGGGGGAGAGGCACTGAAGCTTTCTTT.

DNA for the CDR3: TGTGCCAGTCAGGGCAGGTGGGGGGGAAAGACCCAGTACTTC. This translates into CASQGRWGGKTQYF. This sequence joins TRBV7-2 and TRBJ2-5; 7 nucleotides align to TRBD2. CDR3 length: 14 residues. Germline assignment: CDR1 SGHTA and CDR2 FQGNSA. The J segment lost 6 bases and the V segment lost 9 bases, leaving 13 bases of the junction unmatched.

The rearrangement joins TRBV10-3 to TRBJ2-1, with TRBD2 matching over 7 bases. Germline V gene sequence: CDR1 ENHRY, CDR2 SYGVKD. J lost 3 bases, V lost 2 bases, and 7 bases had no gene match. The CDR3 length is 16 residues. The CDR3 loop reads CAISEPLADLYNEQFF. DNA of the CDR3: TGTGCCATCAGTGAGCCTCTAGCGGATCTCTACAATGAGCAGTTCTTC.

This clone was counted once. The chain joins TRBV5-1 to TRBJ2-6; tentatively, D is TRBD1 (6 bases). The germline V and J ends were trimmed by 4 bases and 2 bases, with 10 bases remaining between them. The CDR3 consists of 15 residues. Germline V gene data show CDR1 as SGHRS and CDR2 as YFSETQ. CDR3 residues: CASSITGTGANVLTF. The CDR3, as DNA: TGCGCCAGCAGCATAACAGGGACTGGGGCCAACGTCCTGACTTTC.

The chain couples TRBV6-4 to TRBJ2-1; TRBD2 agrees at 14 bases. CDR1 is MRHNA and CDR2 is SNTAGT in the germline V gene. V was pared by 3 bases and J by 8 bases, with 6 bases of the junction left unmatched. This CDR3 has 16 residues. The CDR3 loop reads CASSETSGRAAYEQFF. In nucleotides, the CDR3 is TGTGCCAGCAGTGAGACTAGCGGGAGGGCCGCATATGAGCAGTTCTTC.

CDR3 amino acids: CASSPRTSPGDTQYF. The CDR3 DNA is TGCGCCAGCAGCCCTCGGACTAGCCCGGGGGATACGCAGTATTTT. This sequence joins TRBV4-1 and TRBJ2-3; 8 nucleotides match TRBD2. In germline, CDR1 is MGHRA, CDR2 YSYEKL. CDR3 size: 15 residues. The J segment lost 6 bases and the V segment lost 4 bases, leaving 9 bases of the junction unmatched.

This clone was found once. The chain carries TRBV7-9 and TRBJ2-5; TRBD1 matches 11 bases. CDR3 length equals 17 residues. After removal of 1 base from V and 6 bases from J, the junction contained 10 bases not matched to a gene. Germline CDR1 is SEHNR and CDR2 is FQNEAQ (reference sequence). CDR3 sequence: CASSLVVGTGGMQTQYF. The CDR3 DNA reads as TGTGCCAGCAGCTTAGTGGTCGGGACAGGGGGAATGCAGACCCAGTACTTC.

The chain couples TRBV21-1 to TRBJ2-7; the table calls TRBD2, which could not be checked here. TRBV21-1 has pseudogene status. The length of the CDR3 is 20 residues. The CDR3 DNA follows: TGTGCCAGCAGCAAGGGACTAGACCCCGCGGTCGACAATATAACCTACGAGCAGTACTTC. This sequence encodes CASSKGLDPAVDNITYEQYF.

This chain joins TRBV7-9 and TRBJ2-2; 8 bases agree with TRBD2. CDR3 length: 16 amino acids. Germline V gene data show CDR1 as SEHNR and CDR2 as FQNEAQ (reference sequence). V lost 5 bases, J lost 1 base, and 6 bases stayed unmatched. CDR3 region: CASSTRTSRNTGELFF. The CDR3 DNA sequence: TGTGCCAGCAGCACTCGGACTAGCAGGAACACCGGGGAGCTGTTTTTT.

The J gene is TRBJ2-7, the V gene TRBV4-2; D gene unclear. The CDR3 spans 13 residues. Germline V gene lookup returns CDR1 LGHNA and CDR2 YNFKEQ. Trimming shortened V by 4 bases and J by 0 bases, and 7 bases separated the two germline ends. CDR3 sequence: CASSRVGSYEQYF. In DNA form, the CDR3 reads TGTGCCAGCAGCCGCGTCGGCTCCTACGAGCAGTACTTC.

The rearrangement joins TRBV7-8 to TRBJ2-3; TRBD1 agrees at 8 bases. The germline V gene has CDR1 SGHVS and CDR2 FQNEAQ. Trimming cost V 5 bases and J 9 bases; bases outside gene matches: 7. The CDR3 extends over 13 amino acids. CDR3 protein: CASSTPRGQTQYF. CDR3 sequence (DNA): TGTGCCAGCAGCACGCCCAGGGGGCAGACGCAGTATTTT.

This clone appeared a few times. The V and J genes are TRBV28 and TRBJ1-2; D is undetermined. This CDR3 contains 14 residues. The germline V and J ends were trimmed by 5 bases and 1 base, with 11 bases remaining between them. Germline V CDR1 and CDR2: MDHEN, SYDVKM. The CDR3 DNA is TGTGCCAGCAGTGGGCCGTTATTTAACTATGGCTACACCTTC. This gives the protein CASSGPLFNYGYTF.

J is TRBJ1-5 and V is TRBV27; D may be TRBD1 (6 bases). CDR3 length: 14 residues. V shed 8 bases and J shed 3 bases, with 14 bases lying between them. CDR1 MNHEY and CDR2 SMNVEV come from the germline V gene (reference sequence). CDR3 in amino acids: CASGRQASNQPQHF. DNA for the CDR3: TGTGCCAGCGGAAGACAGGCTTCCAATCAGCCCCAGCATTTT.

This clone has just a few counts. The gene calls are TRBV28 and TRBJ1-6, with D perhaps TRBD1 (6 bases). The CDR3 sequence is 14 residues long. The V end was cut by 2 bases, the J end by 5 bases, with 7 bases between. Germline V gene lookup returns CDR1 MDHEN and CDR2 SYDVKM. The CDR3 protein is CASSLRTDNSPLHF. The DNA for the CDR3 is TGTGCCAGCAGTTTAAGGACAGATAATTCACCCCTCCACTTT.

The J gene is TRBJ1-5, the V gene TRBV15; TRBD1 matches 8 bases. The CDR3 is made up of 15 amino acids. The V gene end was trimmed by 6 bases and the J gene end by 4 bases; junction bases not matched to a gene: 8. CDR1 LNHNV and CDR2 YYDKDF come from the germline V gene (reference sequence). The CDR3 reads CATRKTGAFNQPQHF. In DNA form, the CDR3 reads TGTGCCACCAGAAAGACAGGGGCTTTTAATCAGCCCCAGCATTTT.

The chain combines TRBV11-2 with TRBJ2-3; weak D call: TRBD1 (6 bases). V lost 1 base and J lost 6, with 11 bases in between. Germline-derived CDR1 and CDR2 are SGHAT and FQNNGV. The CDR3 has 14 residues. DNA of the CDR3: TGTGCCAGCAGCTTAGCCCCCAGGGGTGATACGCAGTATTTT. Residues: CASSLAPRGDTQYF.

J is TRBJ2-2 and V is TRBV27; 9 nucleotides align to TRBD2. CDR1 is MNHEY, CDR2 SMNVEV, per germline (reference sequence). This CDR3 has 15 amino acids. V shed 2 bases and J 2 bases; nucleotides not matched to a gene: 0. The chain's CDR3 is CASSLLAGNTGELFF. The DNA for the CDR3 is TGTGCCAGCAGTTTACTAGCGGGAAACACCGGGGAGCTGTTTTTT.

The chain is built from TRBV18 and TRBJ2-7, with 9 bases that match TRBD2. V gave up 2 bases and J gave up 6 bases; unmatched junction bases: 11. The CDR3 has 16 amino acids. Germline CDR1 and CDR2: KGHSH and LQKENI. CDR3 sequence: CASSPLGGAGGLEQYF. CDR3 DNA: TGTGCCAGCTCACCATTGGGAGGAGCGGGAGGCCTCGAGCAGTACTTC. The whole variable domain, remainder taken from reference TRBV18 and TRBJ2-7, is NAGVMQNPRHLVRRRGQEARLRCSPMKGHSHVYWYRQLPEEGLKFMVYLQKENIIDESGMPKERFSAEFPKEGPSILRIQQVVRGDSAAYFCASSPLGGAGGLEQYFGPGTRLTVT.